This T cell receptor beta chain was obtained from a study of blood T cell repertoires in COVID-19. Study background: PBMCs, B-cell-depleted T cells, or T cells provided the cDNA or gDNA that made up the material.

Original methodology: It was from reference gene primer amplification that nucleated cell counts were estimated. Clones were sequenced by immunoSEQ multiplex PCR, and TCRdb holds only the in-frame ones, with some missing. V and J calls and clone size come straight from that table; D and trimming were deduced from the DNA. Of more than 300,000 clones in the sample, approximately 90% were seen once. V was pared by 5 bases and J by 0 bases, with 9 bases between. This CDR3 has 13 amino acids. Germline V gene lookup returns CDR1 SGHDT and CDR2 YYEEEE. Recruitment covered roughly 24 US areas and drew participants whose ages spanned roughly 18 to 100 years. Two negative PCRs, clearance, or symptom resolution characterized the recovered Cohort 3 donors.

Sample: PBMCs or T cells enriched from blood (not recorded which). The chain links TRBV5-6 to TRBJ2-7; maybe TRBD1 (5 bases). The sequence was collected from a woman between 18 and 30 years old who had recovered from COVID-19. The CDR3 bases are TGTGCCAGCAGTGAGACAGTCTCCTACGAGCAGTACTTC. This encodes CASSETVSYEQYF.